The 18 T cell receptor beta chains presented below share a single source sample, sequenced in a study of shared clonotypes between healthy human individuals. Using immunoSEQ multiplex PCR, the repertoire was profiled, and TCRdb retains in-frame clones only, with some absent. The sample has some 450,000 clones; over 60% are singletons. The source material was PBMCs. These receptor sequences come from a woman in her forties in good health. Some clones in this sample may be carry-over from other donors' samples.

The chain recombines TRBV9 with TRBJ2-2; TRBD2 matches at 14 bases. In germline, CDR1 is SGDLS, CDR2 YYNGEE. The CDR3 is 16 amino acids. The V gene end was trimmed by 2 bases and the J gene end by 7 bases; junction bases not matched to a gene: 4. The CDR3 region has the DNA TGTGCCAGCAGCGTCGGACTAGCGGGAGGTGGCGGGGAGCTGTTTTTT. Translating gives CASSVGLAGGGGELFF.

CDR3 sequence reads: CASSDDRGGGEKLFF. CDR3 sequence (DNA): TGTGCCAGTAGTGACGACAGGGGTGGAGGTGAAAAACTGTTTTTT. This chain connects TRBV19 to TRBJ1-4; 8 bases match TRBD1. The CDR3 covers 15 residues. V lost 5 bases, J lost 7 bases, and 9 bases stayed unmatched. The V gene's germline CDR1 is LNHDA and CDR2 SQIVND (reference sequence).

This clone was detected once. V gene TRBV28 combines with J gene TRBJ1-2; 9 bases agree with TRBD1. The CDR3 length is 12 residues. Germline V gene data show CDR1 as MDHEN and CDR2 as SYDVKM. V trimming: 6 bases; J trimming: 7 bases; junction bases outside the gene matches: 3. The CDR3 spells CASRDRGPGYTF. In DNA, the CDR3 is TGTGCCAGCAGGGACAGGGGCCCTGGCTACACCTTC.

This rearrangement joins TRBV2 to TRBJ2-1; D unresolved. V was clipped by 1 base and J by 2 bases, with 9 bases between them. Germline V gene data show CDR1 as SNHLY and CDR2 as FYNNEI. The CDR3 contains 15 residues. This chain's CDR3 is CASSEGGATYNEQFF. In DNA form, the CDR3 reads TGTGCCAGCAGTGAAGGAGGAGCTACCTACAATGAGCAGTTCTTC.

The chain recombines TRBV7-9 with TRBJ2-2, with D possibly TRBD1 on 5 matching bases. Germline loops: CDR1 SEHNR, CDR2 FQNEAQ (reference sequence). The CDR3 extends over 13 amino acids. V was clipped by 1 base and J by 6 bases, with 6 bases between them. The CDR3 DNA reads as TGTGCCAGCAGCTTAGAGACAGCCGGGGAGCTGTTTTTT. The encoded protein is CASSLETAGELFF.

This rearrangement joins TRBV9 to TRBJ2-3; 7 bases map to TRBD2. J was trimmed by 2 bases and V by 0 bases; bases with no gene match: 6. This CDR3 has 16 residues. From germline, CDR1 is SGDLS and CDR2 YYNGEE. Here the CDR3 reads CASSVGLADYTDTQYF. The CDR3 coding sequence is TGTGCCAGCAGCGTAGGGCTAGCGGACTACACAGATACGCAGTATTTT.

Points on this clone: A far larger clone is only one base removed, so a read error is likely. The same CDR3 can be traced to other DNA sequences in this sample. V usage is TRBV11-2 and J usage is TRBJ2-7; the D is unclear. Germline V CDR1 and CDR2: SGHAT, FQNNGV. CDR3 length: 13 amino acids. The CDR3 nucleotides are TGCGCCAGCAGCTTAGGTGATGGCTACGAGCAGTACTTC. Translated: CASSLGDGYEQYF. Combining the CDR3 with reference TRBV11-2 and TRBJ2-7 gives the whole variable domain EAGVAQSPRYKIIEKRQSVAFWCNPISGHATLYWYQQILGQGPKLLIQFQNNGVVDDSQLPKDRFSAERLKGVDSTLKIQPAKLEDSAVYLCASSLGDGYEQYFGPGTRLTVT.

V is TRBV18 and J is TRBJ1-4, with TRBD1 identical over 9 bases. The junction had 5 bases not matched to a gene; V was cut back by 8 bases and J by 7 bases. The CDR3 sequence is 13 residues long. The germline V gene encodes CDR1 KGHSH and CDR2 LQKENI. The CDR3 bases are TGTGCCAGCCAACAGGGGGCCCGTGAAAAACTGTTTTTT. Protein sequence: CASQQGAREKLFF.

The V call is TRBV4-3, the J call TRBJ2-5, with 12 bases identical to TRBD2. The CDR3 length is 15 residues. V was pared by 4 bases and J by 4 bases, with 4 bases of the junction left unmatched. The V gene's germline CDR1 is LGHNA and CDR2 YSLEER. DNA for the CDR3: TGCGCCAGCAGCCCTAGGGGACTAGCGGGAGAGACCCAGTACTTC. Translating it yields CASSPRGLAGETQYF.

This sequence joins TRBV6-1 and TRBJ2-7; 10 nucleotides agree with TRBD1. V was clipped by 3 bases and J by 2 bases; unmatched bases: 7. CDR1 MNHNS and CDR2 SASEGT come from the germline V gene. The CDR3 has 16 amino acids. The CDR3 coding sequence is TGTGCCAGCAGTGACTGGGGGACAGGGGTCGCCTACGAGCAGTACTTC. Protein sequence: CASSDWGTGVAYEQYF.

The gene calls are TRBV7-2 and TRBJ2-7; 8 bases fit TRBD2. The CDR3 runs to 14 residues. Germline CDR1 is SGHTA and CDR2 is FQGNSA. Unmatched junction bases numbered 10, after V lost 5 bases and J lost 7 bases. CDR3 residues: CASSPGLAQGEQYF. As DNA, the CDR3 is TGTGCCAGCAGCCCAGGACTAGCCCAGGGTGAGCAGTACTTC.

The V call is TRBV18, the J call TRBJ1-5, with D possibly matching TRBD1 (6 bases). Trimming shortened V by 4 bases and J by 5 bases, and 9 bases separated the two germline ends. CDR3 length: 13 residues. Germline values: CDR1 KGHSH, CDR2 LQKENI. CDR3: CASSQGVDQPQHF. Written as DNA, the CDR3 is TGTGCCAGCTCACAGGGGGTAGATCAGCCCCAGCATTTT.

The V gene is TRBV4-1, the J gene TRBJ2-1; D perhaps matches TRBD2 (6 bases). CDR3 size: 14 residues. Germline CDR1 MGHRA, CDR2 YSYEKL. V gave up 4 bases and J gave up 2 bases, with 9 bases separating them. The CDR3 protein is CASSRGTPYNEQFF. Written as DNA, the CDR3 is TGCGCCAGCAGCCGGGGGACTCCCTACAATGAGCAGTTCTTC.

V and J are TRBV11-3 and TRBJ2-7, with D hard to call. Trimming shortened V by 3 bases and J by 1 base, and 10 bases separated the two germline ends. The CDR3 is 14 amino acids. The germline V gene has CDR1 SGHNT and CDR2 YENEEA. The CDR3 coding sequence is TGTGCCAGCAGCTTGGCCCAGGATTCCTACGAGCAGTACTTC. Translation: CASSLAQDSYEQYF.

The genes are TRBV6-5 and TRBJ2-7, with D unresolved. CDR3 length: 13 residues. The V gene lost 7 bases and the J gene lost 1 base, with 11 bases spanning the gap. CDR1 and CDR2 from the germline V gene are MNHEY and SVGAGI. CDR3 sequence reads: CASTRGRSYEQYF. As DNA, the CDR3 is TGTGCCAGCACGAGAGGCAGATCCTACGAGCAGTACTTC.

The V call is TRBV5-1, the J call TRBJ2-1; the D is unclear. CDR3 size: 15 residues. CDR1 SGHRS and CDR2 YFSETQ come from the germline V gene. Trimming removed 0 bases at V and 0 bases at J, with 7 bases between. CDR3 sequence reads: CASSLGSRSYNEQFF. The DNA of the CDR3 is TGCGCCAGCAGCTTGGGTAGTCGCTCCTACAATGAGCAGTTCTTC.

The rearrangement joins TRBV27 to TRBJ2-5; a possible D gene is TRBD2 (5 bases). The J call may be faulty, since TRBJ2-7 better matches the DNA end. Germline V gives CDR1 MNHEY, CDR2 SMNVEV (reference sequence). This CDR3 has 11 residues. CDR3 region: CASGSLYEQYF. Written as DNA, the CDR3 is TGTGCCAGCGGGAGTCTCTACGAGCAGTACTTC.

The chain joins TRBV9 to TRBJ2-7, with D possibly TRBD2 on 5 matching bases. The CDR3 spans 16 residues. With 4 bases removed from V and 1 base from J, the gap between germline ends came to 18 bases. Germline V gene sequence: CDR1 SGDLS, CDR2 YYNGEE. CDR3 amino acids: CASSPRPGLGSYEQYF. The DNA of the CDR3 is TGTGCCAGCAGCCCCCGACCCGGACTTGGATCCTACGAGCAGTACTTC.